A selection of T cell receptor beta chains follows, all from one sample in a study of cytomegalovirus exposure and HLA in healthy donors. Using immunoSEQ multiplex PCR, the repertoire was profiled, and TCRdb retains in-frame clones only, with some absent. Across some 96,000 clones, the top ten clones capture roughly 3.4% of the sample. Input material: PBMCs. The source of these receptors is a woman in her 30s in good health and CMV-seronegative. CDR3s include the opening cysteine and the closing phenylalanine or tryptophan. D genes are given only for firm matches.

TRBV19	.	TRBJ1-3	CASSMTDLSSGNTIYF	TGTGCCAGTAGTATGACAGATCTTAGCTCTGGAAACACCATATATTTT
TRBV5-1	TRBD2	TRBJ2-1	CASSFSDSSGDPNEQFF	TGCGCCAGCAGCTTCTCCGATTCTAGCGGGGACCCCAATGAGCAGTTCTTC
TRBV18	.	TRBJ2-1	CASSPPPGFYNEQFF	TGTGCCAGCTCACCACCGCCAGGGTTCTACAATGAGCAGTTCTTC
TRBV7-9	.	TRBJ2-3	CASRPGTFWGTDTQYF	TGTGCCAGCAGACCCGGGACATTCTGGGGCACAGATACGCAGTATTTT
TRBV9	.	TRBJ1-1	CASSPTPSTEAFF	TGTGCCAGCAGCCCAACCCCGAGCACTGAAGCTTTCTTT
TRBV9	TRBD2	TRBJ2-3	CASSVEISGTDTQYF	TGTGCCAGCAGCGTCGAAATTAGCGGGACAGATACGCAGTATTTT
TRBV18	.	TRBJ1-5	CASSIGLTPRGNQPQHF	TGTGCCAGCTCAATTGGACTCACACCCCGAGGCAATCAGCCCCAGCATTTT
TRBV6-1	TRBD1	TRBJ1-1	CASSQGENTEAFF	TGTGCCAGCAGTCAGGGGGAGAACACTGAAGCTTTCTTT
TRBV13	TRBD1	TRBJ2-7	CASSPGQASYEQYF	TGTGCCAGCAGCCCCGGACAGGCGTCCTACGAGCAGTACTTC
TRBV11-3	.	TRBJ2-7	CASSTEGDSYEQYF	TGTGCCAGCAGCACCGAGGGGGACTCCTACGAGCAGTACTTC
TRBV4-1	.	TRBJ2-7	CASSQGVFDSSSYEQYF	TGCGCCAGCAGCCAAGGAGTTTTCGACAGTAGCTCCTACGAGCAGTACTTC
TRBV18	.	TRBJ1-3	CASSPRLLGSGNTIYF	TGTGCCAGCTCACCCCGACTGCTTGGCTCTGGAAACACCATATATTTT
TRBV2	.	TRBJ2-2	CAGRHRGGRTTGELFF	TGTGCCGGGAGACATAGGGGGGGCCGGACAACCGGGGAGCTGTTTTTT
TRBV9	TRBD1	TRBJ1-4	CASSYGQGLATNEKLFF	TGTGCCAGCAGCTATGGACAGGGACTTGCAACTAATGAAAAACTGTTTTTT
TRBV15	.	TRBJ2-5	CATSRDPRGAETQYF	TGTGCCACCAGCAGAGATCCCCGGGGGGCGGAGACCCAGTACTTC
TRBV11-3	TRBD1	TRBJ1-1	CASSWDRGTEAFF	TGTGCCAGCAGCTGGGACAGGGGCACTGAAGCTTTCTTT
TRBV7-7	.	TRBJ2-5	CASSLADQETQYF	TGTGCTAGCAGCTTGGCCGACCAAGAGACCCAGTACTTC
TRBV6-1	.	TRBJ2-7	CASSRDSAYEQYF	TGTGCCAGCAGCCGGGACTCCGCCTACGAGCAGTACTTC
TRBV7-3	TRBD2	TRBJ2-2	CASSPKGLAGGAGELFF	TGTGCCAGCAGCCCGAAAGGTCTAGCGGGGGGGGCCGGGGAGCTGTTTTTT
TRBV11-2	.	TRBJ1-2	CASSPIRPLHYTF	TGTGCCAGCAGCCCAATCCGCCCATTACACTACACCTTC